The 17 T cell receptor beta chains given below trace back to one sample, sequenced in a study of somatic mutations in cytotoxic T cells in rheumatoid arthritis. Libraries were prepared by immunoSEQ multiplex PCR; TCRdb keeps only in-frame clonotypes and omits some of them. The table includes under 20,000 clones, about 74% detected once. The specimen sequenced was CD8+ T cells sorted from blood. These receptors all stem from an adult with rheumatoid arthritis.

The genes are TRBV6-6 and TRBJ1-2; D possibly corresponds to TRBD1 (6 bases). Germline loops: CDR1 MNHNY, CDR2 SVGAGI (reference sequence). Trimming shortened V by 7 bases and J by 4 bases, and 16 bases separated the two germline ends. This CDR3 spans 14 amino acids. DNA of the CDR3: TGTGCCAGCAACCCCCTTGGACAGCGCTATGGCTACACCTTC. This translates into CASNPLGQRYGYTF.

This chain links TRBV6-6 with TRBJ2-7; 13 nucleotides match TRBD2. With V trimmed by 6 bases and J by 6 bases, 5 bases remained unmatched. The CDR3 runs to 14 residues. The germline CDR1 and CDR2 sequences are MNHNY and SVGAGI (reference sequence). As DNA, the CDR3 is TGTGCCAGCAGCCCACTAGCGGGGGGGCGCGAGCAGTACTTC. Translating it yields CASSPLAGGREQYF.

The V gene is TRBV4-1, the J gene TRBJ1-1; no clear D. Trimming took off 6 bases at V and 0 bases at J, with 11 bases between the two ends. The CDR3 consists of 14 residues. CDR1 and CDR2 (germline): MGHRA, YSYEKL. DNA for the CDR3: TGCGCCAGCAGACCGGGTAGGCTGAACACTGAAGCTTTCTTT. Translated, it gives CASRPGRLNTEAFF.

CDR3 sequence reads: CASSPVASYEQYF. DNA for the CDR3: TGTGCCAGCAGCCCAGTAGCCTCCTACGAGCAGTACTTC. The chain links TRBV5-6 to TRBJ2-7, with D unclear. This CDR3 spans 13 amino acids. Trimming took 4 bases from V and 0 from J, leaving 8 bases between them. Per germline, CDR1 SGHDT and CDR2 YYEEEE.

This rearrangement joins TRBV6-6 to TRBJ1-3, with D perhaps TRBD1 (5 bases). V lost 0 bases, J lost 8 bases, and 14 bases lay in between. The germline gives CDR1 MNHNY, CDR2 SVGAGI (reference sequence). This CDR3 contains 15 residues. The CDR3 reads CASSYSRGEPDTIYF. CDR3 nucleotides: TGTGCCAGCAGTTACTCTCGGGGGGAGCCTGACACCATATATTTT.

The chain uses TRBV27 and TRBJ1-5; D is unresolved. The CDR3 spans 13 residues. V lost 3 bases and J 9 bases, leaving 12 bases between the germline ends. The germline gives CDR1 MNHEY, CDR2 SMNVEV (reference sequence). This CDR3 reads CASSLTTSRPQHF. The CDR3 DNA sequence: TGTGCCAGCAGTTTGACTACGAGCCGGCCCCAGCATTTT.

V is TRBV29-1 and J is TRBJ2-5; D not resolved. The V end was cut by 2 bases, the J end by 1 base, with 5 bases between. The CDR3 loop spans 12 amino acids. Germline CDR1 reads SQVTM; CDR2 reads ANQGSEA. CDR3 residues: CSVEFIQETQYF. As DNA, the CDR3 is TGCAGCGTTGAATTTATCCAAGAGACCCAGTACTTC.

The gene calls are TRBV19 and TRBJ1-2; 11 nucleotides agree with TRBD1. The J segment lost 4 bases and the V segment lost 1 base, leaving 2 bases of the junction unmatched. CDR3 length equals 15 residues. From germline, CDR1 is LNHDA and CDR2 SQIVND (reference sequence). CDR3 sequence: CASSIGTGGAYGYTF. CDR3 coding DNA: TGTGCCAGTAGTATAGGGACAGGGGGCGCCTATGGCTACACCTTC.

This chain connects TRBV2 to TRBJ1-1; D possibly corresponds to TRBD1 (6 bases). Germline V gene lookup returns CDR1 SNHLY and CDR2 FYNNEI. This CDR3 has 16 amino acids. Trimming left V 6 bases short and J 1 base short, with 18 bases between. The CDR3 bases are TGTGCCAGCAGCTACGACAGGATCGGTGGGAACACTGAAGCTTTCTTT. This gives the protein CASSYDRIGGNTEAFF.

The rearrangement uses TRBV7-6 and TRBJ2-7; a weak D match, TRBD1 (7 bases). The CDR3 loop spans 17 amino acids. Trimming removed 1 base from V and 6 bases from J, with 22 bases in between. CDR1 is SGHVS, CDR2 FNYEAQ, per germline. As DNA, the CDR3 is TGTGCCAGCAGCTTAGGCCAGGGGGGCATTGTATCCGGCGAGCAGTACTTC. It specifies CASSLGQGGIVSGEQYF.

CDR3 coding DNA: TGTGCCACCAGAAAAGGAAGTGACGGGGAGACCCAGTACTTC. This sequence encodes CATRKGSDGETQYF. V and J are TRBV5-4 and TRBJ2-5; D not certain. This CDR3 has 14 residues. Germline V gene sequence: CDR1 SGHNT, CDR2 YYREEE (reference sequence). The V end lost 9 bases, the J end lost 5 bases, and 20 bases lay between the germline ends.

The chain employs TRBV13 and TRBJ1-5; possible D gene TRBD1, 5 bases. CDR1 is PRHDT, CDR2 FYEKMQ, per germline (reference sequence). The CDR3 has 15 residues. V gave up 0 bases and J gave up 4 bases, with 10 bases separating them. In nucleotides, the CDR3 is TGTGCCAGCAGCTTAGGCCAGGGAGGAAATCAGCCCCAGCATTTT. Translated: CASSLGQGGNQPQHF.

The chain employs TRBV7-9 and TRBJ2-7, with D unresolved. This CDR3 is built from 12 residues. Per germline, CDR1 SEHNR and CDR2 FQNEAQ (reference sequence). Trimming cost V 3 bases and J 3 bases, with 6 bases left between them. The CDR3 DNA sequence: TGTGCCAGCAGCTTTGGTCACTACGAGCAGTACTTC. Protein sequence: CASSFGHYEQYF.

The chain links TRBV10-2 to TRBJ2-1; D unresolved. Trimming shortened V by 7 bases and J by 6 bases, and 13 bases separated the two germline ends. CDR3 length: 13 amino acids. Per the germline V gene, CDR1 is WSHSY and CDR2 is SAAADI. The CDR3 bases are TGCGCCAGCATCCATCCTAGAAGCAATGAGCAGTTCTTC. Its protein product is CASIHPRSNEQFF.

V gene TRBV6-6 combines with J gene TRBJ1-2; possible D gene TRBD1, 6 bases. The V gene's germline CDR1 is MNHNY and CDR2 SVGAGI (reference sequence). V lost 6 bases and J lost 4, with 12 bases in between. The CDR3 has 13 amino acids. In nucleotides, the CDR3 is TGTGCCAGCAGAGCGGGGGCTGGCTATGGCTACACCTTC. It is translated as CASRAGAGYGYTF.

The CDR3 region is CASSLRGFNTEAFF. Written as DNA, the CDR3 is TGTGCCAGCAGCTTGAGGGGTTTTAACACTGAAGCTTTCTTT. This chain joins TRBV5-4 and TRBJ1-1, with D possibly matching TRBD1 (5 bases). V lost 1 base and J lost 2, with 9 bases in between. CDR3 length equals 14 residues. The germline gives CDR1 SGHNT, CDR2 YYREEE (reference sequence).

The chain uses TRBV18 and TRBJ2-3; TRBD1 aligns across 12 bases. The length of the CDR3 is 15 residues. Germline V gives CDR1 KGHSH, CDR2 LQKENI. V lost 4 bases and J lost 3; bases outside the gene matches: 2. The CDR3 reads CASSLGQGATDTQYF. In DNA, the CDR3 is TGTGCCAGCTCACTGGGACAGGGGGCAACAGATACGCAGTATTTT.